This TCR beta chain was identified during a study of cytomegalovirus exposure and HLA in healthy donors. A roughly 130-subject validation cohort, separate from the 666-subject first cohort, supplied the donors. Germline lookup yields CDR1 MNHEY and CDR2 SVGAGI. The CDR3 has 15 residues. Trimming at V came to 2 bases and at J to 8 bases, leaving 7 bases not matched to a gene. The assay was immunoSEQ multiplex PCR, and TCRdb's table has in-frame clones only and misses some. The sample yields some 120,000 clones, around nine tenths seen once. As for this clone: The antigen is not known.

Regarding the study as a whole: Most TCR sequences were seen very rarely across donors, but some public TCRs occurred in many.

The sequencing sample was made of PBMCs. This clonotype originated in a woman younger than 30 in good health and CMV-seronegative. The chain joins TRBV6-5 to TRBJ1-4; 8 bases are a match to TRBD1. DNA for the CDR3: TGTGCCAGCAGTTACCTACATCAGGGGGCGGAAAAACTGTTTTTT. Translation gives CASSYLHQGAEKLFF.